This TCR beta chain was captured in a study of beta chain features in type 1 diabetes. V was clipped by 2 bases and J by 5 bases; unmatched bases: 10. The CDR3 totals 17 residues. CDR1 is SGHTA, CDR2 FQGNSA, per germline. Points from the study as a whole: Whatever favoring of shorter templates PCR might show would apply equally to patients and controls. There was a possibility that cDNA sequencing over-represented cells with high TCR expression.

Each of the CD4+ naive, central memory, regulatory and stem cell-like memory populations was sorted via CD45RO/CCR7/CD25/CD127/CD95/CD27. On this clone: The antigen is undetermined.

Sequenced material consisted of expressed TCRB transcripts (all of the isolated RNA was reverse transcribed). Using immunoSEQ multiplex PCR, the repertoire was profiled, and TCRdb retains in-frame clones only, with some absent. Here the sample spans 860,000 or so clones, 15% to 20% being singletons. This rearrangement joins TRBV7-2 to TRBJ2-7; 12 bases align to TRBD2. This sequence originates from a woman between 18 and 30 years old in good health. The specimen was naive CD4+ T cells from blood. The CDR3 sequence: CASSLFGLAGLTHEQYF. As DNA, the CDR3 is TGTGCCAGCAGCTTATTCGGACTAGCGGGACTCACCCACGAGCAGTACTTC.